This TCR beta chain came from a study of beta chain features in type 1 diabetes. Study-level results: The study left unresolved whether HLA type influences TCRB rearrangement.

Sequencing targeted expressed TCRB transcripts, as all isolated RNA had been reverse transcribed. Measured with immunoSEQ multiplex PCR; TCRdb has only the in-frame clones, and not every one. The top ten hold 1% to 1.5% of the sample, which has some 200,000 clones, about 11% seen once. This clone was recorded many times. Its target is not known. The TCR sequence derives from a man between 18 and 29 years old in good health. The source material was central memory CD4+ T cells from blood.

CDR3 DNA: TGTGCCTGGAGTGTAAAGGGACTAGGAGGAGAGACCCAGTACTTC. Protein: CAWSVKGLGGETQYF. This chain uses TRBV30 with TRBJ2-5; 8 nucleotides agree with TRBD2. The length of the CDR3 is 15 residues. Losses at the gene ends were 0 bases for V and 4 bases for J; bases not matched to a gene: 7. CDR1 is GTSNPN and CDR2 is SVGIG in the germline V gene (reference sequence).